This T cell receptor (beta chain) came from a study of T cell changes during pregnancy in multiple sclerosis. V was clipped by 0 bases and J by 3 bases; unmatched bases: 4. The germline CDR1 and CDR2 sequences are MNHEY and SVGAGI. This CDR3 comprises 16 residues. Produced via immunoSEQ multiplex PCR; TCRdb's table is partial and in-frame only. The sample lists over 65,000 clones, roughly 90% occurring once. The receptor was derived from a female donor with multiple sclerosis, enrolled in a pregnancy study. Sequenced material: peripheral blood, taken in the first trimester of pregnancy. The rearrangement links TRBV6-5 to TRBJ2-2, with TRBD2 matching 7 bases. This CDR3 is CASSYSPGGDTGELFF. The CDR3 nucleotides read TGTGCCAGCAGTTACTCGCCGGGAGGCGACACCGGGGAGCTGTTTTTT.